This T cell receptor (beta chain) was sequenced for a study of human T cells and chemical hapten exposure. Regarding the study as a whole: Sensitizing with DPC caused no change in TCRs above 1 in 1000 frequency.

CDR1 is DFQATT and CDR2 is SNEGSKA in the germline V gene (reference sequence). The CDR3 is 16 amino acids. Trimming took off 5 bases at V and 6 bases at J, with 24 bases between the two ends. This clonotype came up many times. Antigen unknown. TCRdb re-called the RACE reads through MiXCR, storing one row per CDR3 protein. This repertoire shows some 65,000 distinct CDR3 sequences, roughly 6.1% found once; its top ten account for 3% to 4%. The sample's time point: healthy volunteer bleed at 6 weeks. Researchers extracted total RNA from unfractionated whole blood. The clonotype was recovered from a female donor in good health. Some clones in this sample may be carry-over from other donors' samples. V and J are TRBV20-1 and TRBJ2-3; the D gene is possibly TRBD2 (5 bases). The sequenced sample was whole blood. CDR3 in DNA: TGCAGTGCTTCCCCGTTAGAGCGGCGGATGGGGGATACGCAGTATTTT. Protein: CSASPLERRMGDTQYF.